The 6 T cell receptor beta chains presented below share a single source sample, sequenced in a study of cytomegalovirus exposure and HLA in healthy donors. 60 Vbeta and 13 Jbeta primers were used in PCR. The data were produced by immunoSEQ multiplex PCR, yet TCRdb's version contains in-frame clones alone and is incomplete. The profile shows tens of thousands of clones, 60% to 80% of them singletons. Material: PBMCs. These receptors were collected from a woman between 50 and 59 years old in good health and CMV-seropositive.

The chain couples TRBV4-2 to TRBJ1-1; D is unresolved. The CDR3 is made up of 14 amino acids. The germline V and J ends were trimmed by 0 bases and 0 bases, with 5 bases remaining between them. Germline values: CDR1 LGHNA, CDR2 YNFKEQ. CDR3 nucleotide sequence: TGTGCCAGCAGCCAAGACGGAGTGAACACTGAAGCTTTCTTT. Amino acid sequence: CASSQDGVNTEAFF.

This clone was seen only a few times. The chain has TRBV28 and TRBJ2-3, with D perhaps TRBD2 (6 bases). Trimming left V 4 bases short and J 0 bases short, with 8 bases between. Germline V gene data show CDR1 as MDHEN and CDR2 as SYDVKM. The CDR3 runs to 14 residues. The CDR3 DNA sequence: TGTGCCAGCAGTTCTAGCGTAAGCACAGATACGCAGTATTTT. This codes for CASSSSVSTDTQYF.

The CDR3 nucleotides are TGTGCCAGCAGTCCCCGACAGGGGGCTTCAAATTCACCCCTCCACTTT. This sequence encodes CASSPRQGASNSPLHF. This chain connects TRBV28 to TRBJ1-6; 10 bases fit TRBD1. The CDR3 length is 16 residues. J lost 7 bases, V lost 5 bases, and 8 bases had no gene match. Germline lookup yields CDR1 MDHEN and CDR2 SYDVKM.

V is TRBV28 and J is TRBJ2-7, with 8 nucleotides matching TRBD1. The germline V gene has CDR1 MDHEN and CDR2 SYDVKM. This CDR3 has 13 amino acids. V was clipped by 6 bases and J by 2 bases; unmatched bases: 3. The CDR3 DNA reads as TGTGCCAGCAGGGACAGGGCAGCCTACGAGCAGTACTTC. Translation gives CASRDRAAYEQYF. The full variable domain, its missing parts supplied by reference TRBV28 and TRBJ2-7, is DVKVTQSSRYLVKRTGEKVFLECVQDMDHENMFWYRQDPGLGLRLIYFSYDVKMKEKGDIPEGYSVSREKKERFSLILESASTNQTSMYLCASRDRAAYEQYFGPGTRLTVT.

The chain couples TRBV5-4 to TRBJ2-3, with 7 nucleotides matching TRBD2. The CDR3 consists of 13 residues. Germline V lookup: CDR1 SGHNT, CDR2 YYREEE (reference sequence). V shed 5 bases, J shed 3 bases, and the junction held 3 bases outside the gene matches. This CDR3 reads CASSKRGTDTQYF. The CDR3 DNA reads as TGTGCCAGCAGTAAGCGGGGAACAGATACGCAGTATTTT.

The chain couples TRBV2 to TRBJ2-3; TRBD2 agrees at 7 bases. This CDR3 contains 15 residues. V dropped 7 bases and J dropped 4; count of bases not matched to a gene: 11. Germline V CDR1 and CDR2: SNHLY, FYNNEI. The DNA for the CDR3 is TGTGCCAGCATCTTCGGCGGGAGTACCGCAGATACGCAGTATTTT. This translates into CASIFGGSTADTQYF.